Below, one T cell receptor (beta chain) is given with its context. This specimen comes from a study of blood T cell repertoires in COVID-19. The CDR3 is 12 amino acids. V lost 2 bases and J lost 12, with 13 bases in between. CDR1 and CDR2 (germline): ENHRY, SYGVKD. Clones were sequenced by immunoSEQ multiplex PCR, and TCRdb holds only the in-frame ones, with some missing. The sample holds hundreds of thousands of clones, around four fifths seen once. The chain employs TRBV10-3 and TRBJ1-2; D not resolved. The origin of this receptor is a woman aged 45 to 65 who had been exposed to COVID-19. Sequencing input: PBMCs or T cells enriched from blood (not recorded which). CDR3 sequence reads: CAISEGRTPHTF. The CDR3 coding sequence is TGTGCCATCAGTGAGGGCAGGACTCCCCACACCTTC.